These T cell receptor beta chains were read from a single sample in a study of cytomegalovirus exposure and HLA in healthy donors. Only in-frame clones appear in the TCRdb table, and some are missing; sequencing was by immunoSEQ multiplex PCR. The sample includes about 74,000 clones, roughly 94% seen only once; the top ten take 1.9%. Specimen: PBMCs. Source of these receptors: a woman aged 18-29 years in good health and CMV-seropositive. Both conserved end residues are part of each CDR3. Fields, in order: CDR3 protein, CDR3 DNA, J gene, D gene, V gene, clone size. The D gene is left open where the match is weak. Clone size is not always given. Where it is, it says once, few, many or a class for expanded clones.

CDR3: CASSVTSGSYNEQFF; DNA: TGTGCCAGCAGCGTAACTAGCGGCTCCTACAATGAGCAGTTCTTC; J: TRBJ2-1; D: TRBD2; V: TRBV9; size: NA
CDR3: CASSIDPTGLYEQFF; DNA: TGTGCCAGTAGTATAGACCCGACAGGCTTGTATGAGCAGTTCTTC; J: TRBJ2-1; D: NA; V: TRBV19; size: NA
CDR3: CASSLWWREDNEQFF; DNA: TGCGCCAGCAGCTTGTGGTGGAGGGAAGACAATGAGCAGTTCTTC; J: TRBJ2-1; D: NA; V: TRBV5-1; size: NA
CDR3: CASRPPGHPHRLHF; DNA: TGTGCCAGCAGGCCTCCGGGACACCCGCACCGGCTCCACTTT; J: TRBJ1-6; D: NA; V: TRBV11-3; size: NA
CDR3: CASSSTGLYEQYF; DNA: TGTGCCAGTAGCTCCACAGGATTATACGAGCAGTACTTC; J: TRBJ2-7; D: NA; V: TRBV19; size: NA
CDR3: CASSFSSGGEQFF; DNA: TGTGCCAGCAGTTTCTCTAGCGGGGGGGAGCAGTTCTTC; J: TRBJ2-1; D: TRBD2; V: TRBV27; size: NA
CDR3: CASSPLWDRTNSPLHF; DNA: TGCGCCAGCAGCCCTCTATGGGACAGGACTAATTCACCCCTCCACTTT; J: TRBJ1-6; D: TRBD1; V: TRBV5-1; size: few
CDR3: CAISETEGETQYF; DNA: TGTGCCATCAGTGAGACAGAGGGCGAGACCCAGTACTTC; J: TRBJ2-5; D: NA; V: TRBV10-3; size: NA
CDR3: CASSAQGQAYTGELFF; DNA: TGTGCCAGCAGCGCTCAGGGACAGGCATACACCGGGGAGCTGTTTTTT; J: TRBJ2-2; D: NA; V: TRBV21-1; size: NA
CDR3: CASGLVVRPLSPGDSEQFF; DNA: TGTGCTAGTGGTTTGGTAGTCCGCCCTCTTTCTCCGGGAGATAGTGAGCAGTTCTTC; J: TRBJ2-1; D: NA; V: TRBV12-5; size: NA
CDR3: CASSKREYLGELFF; DNA: TGTGCCAGCAGCAAGCGGGAGTATCTCGGGGAGCTGTTTTTT; J: TRBJ2-2; D: TRBD2; V: TRBV5-4; size: NA
CDR3: CASSPRQGPTEAFF; DNA: TGTGCCAGCTCACCCCGACAGGGTCCAACTGAAGCTTTCTTT; J: TRBJ1-1; D: TRBD1; V: TRBV18; size: NA
CDR3: CASSQDSDTQYF; DNA: TGCGCCAGCAGCCAAGACTCAGATACGCAGTATTTT; J: TRBJ2-3; D: NA; V: TRBV4-1; size: once
CDR3: CASSIAGGGRTQYF; DNA: TGTGCCAGTAGTATAGCGGGAGGGGGTCGGACGCAGTATTTT; J: TRBJ2-3; D: TRBD2; V: TRBV19; size: NA
CDR3: CASSFFQGSTDTQYF; DNA: TGTGCCAGCAGCTTTTTCCAGGGGAGCACAGATACGCAGTATTTT; J: TRBJ2-3; D: NA; V: TRBV5-4; size: NA
CDR3: CASSLEALAGISTGELFF; DNA: TGTGCCAGCAGCTTAGAAGCTCTAGCGGGGATAAGCACCGGGGAGCTGTTTTTT; J: TRBJ2-2; D: TRBD2; V: TRBV11-2; size: NA
CDR3: CASATGGMIGELFF; DNA: TGTGCCAGTGCGACAGGGGGCATGATCGGGGAGCTGTTTTTT; J: TRBJ2-2; D: TRBD1; V: TRBV6-6; size: NA
CDR3: CASSPAQGAGQPQHF; DNA: TGTGCCAGCTCACCAGCACAGGGGGCGGGTCAGCCCCAGCATTTT; J: TRBJ1-5; D: TRBD1; V: TRBV18; size: NA
CDR3: CASSATGTGELFF; DNA: TGTGCCAGCAGCGCGACAGGCACCGGGGAGCTGTTTTTT; J: TRBJ2-2; D: NA; V: TRBV5-5; size: NA
CDR3: CASSGQQGLNTEAFF; DNA: TGTGCCAGCTCGGGGCAGCAGGGTCTAAACACTGAAGCTTTCTTT; J: TRBJ1-1; D: NA; V: TRBV18; size: NA
CDR3: CASSSGTSGANEQFF; DNA: TGTGCCAGCAGCTCGGGGACTAGCGGGGCCAATGAGCAGTTCTTC; J: TRBJ2-1; D: TRBD2; V: TRBV5-8; size: NA
CDR3: CASLGDRTRNTIYF; DNA: TGTGCCAGCCTAGGGGACAGGACCCGAAACACCATATATTTT; J: TRBJ1-3; D: TRBD1; V: TRBV7-9; size: NA
CDR3: CASPFTQGASGNLAKNIQYF; DNA: TGTGCCAGTCCCTTCACTCAGGGGGCTAGCGGGAACCTAGCCAAAAACATTCAGTACTTC; J: TRBJ2-4; D: NA; V: TRBV19; size: NA
CDR3: CASSFEGVPGTGELFF; DNA: TGTGCCAGCAGTTTCGAGGGGGTTCCGGGCACCGGGGAGCTGTTTTTT; J: TRBJ2-2; D: NA; V: TRBV6-5; size: NA
CDR3: CATSQTGIPNEQFF; DNA: TGTGCCACCAGTCAGACAGGGATCCCCAATGAGCAGTTCTTC; J: TRBJ2-1; D: TRBD1; V: TRBV15; size: NA
CDR3: CASSARTSGALFSNEQFF; DNA: TGTGCCAGCAGCGCCCGGACTAGCGGGGCGCTCTTTTCCAATGAGCAGTTCTTC; J: TRBJ2-1; D: TRBD2; V: TRBV11-2; size: NA
CDR3: CASSRGGGAEKLFF; DNA: TGTGCCAGCAGCCGCGGGGGGGGCGCGGAAAAACTGTTTTTT; J: TRBJ1-4; D: NA; V: TRBV9; size: NA
CDR3: CASSLAQRGDIGELFF; DNA: TGCGCCAGCAGCTTGGCACAGCGGGGTGACATCGGGGAGCTGTTTTTT; J: TRBJ2-2; D: TRBD2; V: TRBV5-1; size: NA
CDR3: CASTPPRRLNIQYF; DNA: TGTGCCAGCACCCCCCCTAGGAGGTTAAACATTCAGTACTTC; J: TRBJ2-4; D: NA; V: TRBV11-2; size: NA
CDR3: CASIIAGGSNTGELFF; DNA: TGTGCCAGTATCATAGCGGGGGGATCGAACACCGGGGAGCTGTTTTTT; J: TRBJ2-2; D: TRBD2; V: TRBV7-9; size: NA
CDR3: CATTSAGGFNVLTF; DNA: TGTGCCACCACCAGTGCCGGGGGGTTCAACGTCCTGACTTTC; J: TRBJ2-6; D: TRBD2; V: TRBV13; size: NA
CDR3: CAWSVHLEYAYEQYF; DNA: TGTGCCTGGAGTGTACATCTGGAGTATGCCTACGAGCAGTACTTC; J: TRBJ2-7; D: NA; V: TRBV30; size: NA
CDR3: CAWSLGSTFQETQYF; DNA: TGTGCCTGGAGTCTCGGGTCCACATTCCAAGAGACCCAGTACTTC; J: TRBJ2-5; D: NA; V: TRBV30; size: once
CDR3: CASSLAGGNQPQHF; DNA: TGTGCCAGCAGCTTGGCAGGGGGTAATCAGCCCCAGCATTTT; J: TRBJ1-5; D: TRBD1; V: TRBV5-6; size: NA
CDR3: CASSQDAGVNQPQHF; DNA: TGCGCCAGCAGCCAAGACGCGGGGGTCAATCAGCCCCAGCATTTT; J: TRBJ1-5; D: NA; V: TRBV4-3; size: NA
CDR3: CASSFGQGPYEQYF; DNA: TGTGCCAGCAGTTTCGGACAGGGCCCTTACGAGCAGTACTTC; J: TRBJ2-7; D: TRBD1; V: TRBV2; size: NA
CDR3: CASSIRGSYEQFF; DNA: TGTGCCAGTAGTATACGCGGGAGTTATGAGCAGTTCTTC; J: TRBJ2-1; D: TRBD2; V: TRBV19; size: NA
CDR3: CASSPDGGGGYEQYF; DNA: TGTGCCAGCAGCCCGGACGGGGGTGGGGGCTACGAGCAGTACTTC; J: TRBJ2-7; D: NA; V: TRBV6-5; size: NA
CDR3: CASSGSDRVGPRANVLTF; DNA: TGTGCCAGCAGTGGATCCGACAGGGTGGGACCTAGGGCCAACGTCCTGACTTTC; J: TRBJ2-6; D: TRBD1; V: TRBV6-1; size: NA
CDR3: CASSPLQVMNTEAFF; DNA: TGTGCCAGCTCACCGCTCCAGGTAATGAACACTGAAGCTTTCTTT; J: TRBJ1-1; D: NA; V: TRBV18; size: NA
CDR3: CASSLAVEGPREQFF; DNA: TGTGCCAGCAGCTTAGCGGTGGAGGGTCCTAGGGAGCAGTTCTTC; J: TRBJ2-1; D: NA; V: TRBV7-6; size: once
CDR3: CASSIGQAGAYEQYF; DNA: TGTGCCAGCAGCATCGGACAGGCAGGGGCCTACGAGCAGTACTTC; J: TRBJ2-7; D: TRBD1; V: TRBV11-3; size: NA
CDR3: CASSYSERGGGEQFF; DNA: TGTGCCAGCAGTTACTCGGAAAGGGGAGGAGGTGAGCAGTTCTTC; J: TRBJ2-1; D: NA; V: TRBV6-5; size: once
CDR3: CASSIGSRKYGYTF; DNA: TGTGCCAGTAGTATAGGAAGCCGAAAATATGGCTACACCTTC; J: TRBJ1-2; D: NA; V: TRBV19; size: NA
CDR3: CASSYRGGRDTEAFF; DNA: TGTGCCAGCAGTTACCGCGGGGGCCGGGACACTGAAGCTTTCTTT; J: TRBJ1-1; D: NA; V: TRBV6-5; size: NA
CDR3: CASSQNRDRGSSPLHF; DNA: TGCGCCAGCAGCCAGAACCGGGACAGGGGCAGTTCACCCCTCCACTTT; J: TRBJ1-6; D: TRBD1; V: TRBV4-3; size: NA
CDR3: CASSGTSQVREQFF; DNA: TGTGCCAGCAGTGGAACTAGCCAAGTAAGGGAGCAGTTCTTC; J: TRBJ2-1; D: NA; V: TRBV2; size: NA
CDR3: CASSQGASYNSPLHF; DNA: TGTGCCAGCAGCCAAGGAGCGTCCTATAATTCACCCCTCCACTTT; J: TRBJ1-6; D: NA; V: TRBV4-2; size: NA
CDR3: CAWSVRRGGYTF; DNA: TGTGCCTGGAGTGTACGTAGGGGAGGCTACACCTTC; J: TRBJ1-2; D: NA; V: TRBV30; size: NA
CDR3: CASVSGRAVYNEQFF; DNA: TGTGCCAGCGTATCGGGGAGGGCGGTATACAATGAGCAGTTCTTC; J: TRBJ2-1; D: TRBD2; V: TRBV11-1; size: NA
CDR3: CASSGGTSGEDTQYF; DNA: TGTGCCAGCAGCGGAGGGACTAGCGGGGAAGATACGCAGTATTTT; J: TRBJ2-3; D: TRBD2; V: TRBV4-2; size: NA
CDR3: CASRGRSDTQYF; DNA: TGTGCCAGCAGGGGGAGGTCAGATACGCAGTATTTT; J: TRBJ2-3; D: NA; V: TRBV11-3; size: NA
CDR3: CASSPPGLSGNTIYF; DNA: TGTGCCAGCTCACCACCAGGACTCTCTGGAAACACCATATATTTT; J: TRBJ1-3; D: NA; V: TRBV18; size: NA
CDR3: CASSFIAGGGETQYF; DNA: TGTGCCAGCAGCTTCATAGCGGGAGGCGGAGAGACCCAGTACTTC; J: TRBJ2-5; D: TRBD2; V: TRBV7-6; size: NA
CDR3: CASSSTGDNEQFF; DNA: TGTGCCAGCAGCTCGACAGGGGACAATGAGCAGTTCTTC; J: TRBJ2-1; D: TRBD1; V: TRBV9; size: NA